This TCR beta chain was documented in a study of T cell clones after liver transplantation. Overall study context: TCRbeta sequencing after a pre-transplant mixed lymphocyte reaction identified graft-donor-reactive clones, later tracked in post-transplant blood. As an antigen-independent comparator, third-party-reactive TCRbeta sequences came from pre-transplant mixed lymphocyte reactions. Three of the eight recipients were HCV-positive; the rest had non-autoimmune, non-viral transplant indications.

The study's findings and limits: The donor-reactive repertoire was only partly measurable in two subjects, lacking donor cells.

The repertoire was sequenced with immunoSEQ multiplex PCR; TCRdb's copy has only in-frame clones and lacks some. The sample includes 55,000 to 80,000 clones, about 88% of them seen just once. In the case of this clone: Its antigen is not identified.

Germline loops: CDR1 SGDLS, CDR2 YYNGEE. V lost 4 bases and J 8 bases, leaving 15 bases between the germline ends. The CDR3 length is 13 residues. The rearrangement uses TRBV9 and TRBJ1-2, with no clear D. The origin of this receptor is a human donor who received a liver transplant. The material was CD4+ T cells from blood, obtained before liver transplant. The CDR3 region is CASSLLASTGYTF. For the CDR3, the DNA is TGTGCCAGCAGCCTACTAGCCTCGACGGGCTACACCTTC.